Each of the 6 T cell receptor beta chains below was sequenced from the same sample in a study of cytomegalovirus exposure and HLA in healthy donors. It was with 60 Vbeta and 13 Jbeta primers that the PCR ran. Only in-frame clones appear in the TCRdb table, and some are missing; sequencing was by immunoSEQ multiplex PCR. The sample table includes about 70,000 clones. Sample: PBMCs. The receptors were sampled from a woman in her 30s in good health and CMV-seronegative.

The V and J genes are TRBV5-1 and TRBJ2-2, with D perhaps matching TRBD1 (5 bases). Germline values: CDR1 SGHRS, CDR2 YFSETQ. This CDR3 contains 15 residues. With 3 bases removed from V and 5 bases from J, the gap between germline ends came to 14 bases. The CDR3 region has the DNA TGCGCCAGCAGCTCTGAAGGGGCGGATACCGGGGAGCTGTTTTTT. Translating it yields CASSSEGADTGELFF.

The gene calls are TRBV6-5 and TRBJ1-2; 8 bases map to TRBD1. Losses at the gene ends were 5 bases for V and 2 bases for J; bases not matched to a gene: 4. CDR3 size: 14 residues. The germline V gene encodes CDR1 MNHEY and CDR2 SVGAGI. CDR3 coding DNA: TGTGCCAGCAGTGTGTACAGGGGGAACTATGGCTACACCTTC. It translates to CASSVYRGNYGYTF.

The chain is built from TRBV28 and TRBJ2-7; TRBD1 is a possible D gene (6 bases). The germline gives CDR1 MDHEN, CDR2 SYDVKM. Trimming pared 5 bases from V and 7 bases from J, leaving 18 bases between. The CDR3 has 14 amino acids. The CDR3 DNA sequence: TGTGCCAGCAGTCGGATGACAGGTGTCTGGGAGCAGTACTTC. Its translation: CASSRMTGVWEQYF.

The chain combines TRBV7-8 with TRBJ1-1, with D unresolved. Germline assignment: CDR1 SGHVS and CDR2 FQNEAQ. V was clipped by 1 base and J by 9 bases, with 12 bases between them. CDR3 length: 13 amino acids. The CDR3 region has the DNA TGTGCCAGCAGCTTAGAAGTCCGACTCCAAGCTTTCTTT. Amino acid sequence: CASSLEVRLQAFF.

The chain links TRBV28 to TRBJ2-5; 9 nucleotides line up with TRBD2. This CDR3 has 19 amino acids. V gave up 3 bases and J gave up 2 bases; unmatched junction bases: 16. Germline assignment: CDR1 MDHEN and CDR2 SYDVKM. The CDR3, as DNA: TGTGCCAGCAGTTTTGTGACTAGCGGAGGCATGACGGTTCAAGAGACCCAGTACTTC. Encoded protein: CASSFVTSGGMTVQETQYF.

This chain joins TRBV29-1 and TRBJ2-7; 7 bases are a match to TRBD2. With V trimmed by 5 bases and J by 3 bases, 10 bases remained unmatched. This CDR3 contains 14 residues. CDR1 is SQVTM, CDR2 ANQGSEA, per germline. The CDR3 sequence: CSVLEGLADYEQYF. The CDR3 bases are TGCAGCGTTCTAGAGGGTCTAGCGGACTACGAGCAGTACTTC.